Shown below are 24 T cell receptor beta chains from a single sample sequenced in a study of cytomegalovirus exposure and HLA in healthy donors. Sequencing was performed with immunoSEQ multiplex PCR; in TCRdb, only in-frame clones are kept and a portion is missing. Altogether about 63,000 clones are present, 70% to 90% being singletons, with the ten largest covering over 1%. The sample was PBMCs. These receptors originate from a young woman in good health and CMV-seronegative.

The chain couples TRBV6-5 to TRBJ2-7; a possible D gene is TRBD1 (6 bases). The CDR3 contains 13 residues. V dropped 7 bases and J dropped 5 bases, with 15 bases sitting between them. Germline V gene lookup returns CDR1 MNHEY and CDR2 SVGAGI. CDR3 loop: CASTRLQGHEQYF. CDR3 DNA sequence: TGTGCCAGCACCAGACTACAGGGCCACGAGCAGTACTTC.

The J gene is TRBJ1-4, the V gene TRBV28, with D unresolved. The CDR3 is 14 residues long. Per germline, CDR1 MDHEN and CDR2 SYDVKM. Trimming cost V 3 bases and J 5 bases, with 10 bases left between them. Here the CDR3 reads CASSLGRLNEKLFF. In nucleotides, the CDR3 is TGTGCCAGCAGTTTGGGGAGATTGAATGAAAAACTGTTTTTT.

The chain has TRBV6-4 and TRBJ1-5; no clear D gene. The V end lost 3 bases, the J end lost 0 bases, and 9 bases lay between the germline ends. The CDR3 loop spans 15 amino acids. Looked up from germline, CDR1 is MRHNA and CDR2 is SNTAGT. As DNA, the CDR3 is TGTGCCAGCAGTGAGGTCGGGAATAGCAATCAGCCCCAGCATTTT. Amino acid sequence: CASSEVGNSNQPQHF.

V and J are TRBV28 and TRBJ2-3; TRBD2 agrees at 12 bases. The CDR3 is 15 residues long. V trimming: 6 bases; J trimming: 1 base; junction bases outside the gene matches: 2. Germline values: CDR1 MDHEN, CDR2 SYDVKM. CDR3 DNA: TGTGCCAGCAGATCTAGCGGGAGGGGCACAGATACGCAGTATTTT. This codes for CASRSSGRGTDTQYF.

The chain couples TRBV5-1 to TRBJ2-7; 11 bases are shared with TRBD2. After removal of 4 bases from V and 0 bases from J, the junction contained 3 bases not matched to a gene. This CDR3 contains 15 residues. Germline lookup yields CDR1 SGHRS and CDR2 YFSETQ. CDR3 DNA sequence: TGCGCCAGCAGCCGGGGACTAGCGGCCTCCTACGAGCAGTACTTC. It translates to CASSRGLAASYEQYF. Drawing the rest from reference TRBV5-1 and TRBJ2-7, the complete variable domain is KAGVTQTPRYLIKTRGQQVTLSCSPISGHRSVSWYQQTPGQGLQFLFEYFSETQRNKGNFPGRFSGRQFSNSRSEMNVSTLELGDSALYLCASSRGLAASYEQYFGPGTRLTVT.

The V call is TRBV5-4, the J call TRBJ1-2; D is ambiguous. With 0 bases removed from V and 6 bases from J, the gap between germline ends came to 15 bases. Germline V gene data show CDR1 as SGHNT and CDR2 as YYREEE (reference sequence). This CDR3 contains 15 residues. The chain's CDR3 is CASSLGFGFEHGYTF. In DNA, the CDR3 is TGTGCCAGCAGCTTGGGGTTCGGGTTTGAGCATGGCTACACCTTC.

This rearrangement joins TRBV30 to TRBJ1-5, with 8 bases identical to TRBD1. Germline loops: CDR1 GTSNPN, CDR2 SVGIG (reference sequence). V lost 0 bases, J lost 5 bases, and 15 bases stayed unmatched. The CDR3 consists of 18 residues. The CDR3 DNA sequence: TGTGCCTGGAGTGTTTTTTACCCAGGGGGCGCGGGCCATCAGCCCCAGCATTTT. Its translation is CAWSVFYPGGAGHQPQHF.

This rearrangement joins TRBV4-1 to TRBJ1-6, with D maybe TRBD1 (6 bases). V was clipped by 0 bases and J by 5 bases, with 14 bases between them. This CDR3 is 17 amino acids long. The germline V gene has CDR1 MGHRA and CDR2 YSYEKL. The CDR3 nucleotides read TGCGCCAGCAGCCAAGATGCCTGGGGGCGCGATAATTCACCCCTCCACTTT. This gives the protein CASSQDAWGRDNSPLHF.

This chain uses TRBV6-1 with TRBJ2-7, with 9 bases identical to TRBD2. The CDR3 spans 15 residues. Germline V gene data show CDR1 as MNHNS and CDR2 as SASEGT. Unmatched junction bases numbered 9, after V lost 4 bases and J lost 5 bases. The CDR3 DNA reads TGTGCCAGCAGTGCCCTCGCGGGAGGGCCTGACGAGCAGTACTTC. Translating gives CASSALAGGPDEQYF.

The chain links TRBV2 to TRBJ1-2, with D possibly TRBD1 on 6 matching bases. Germline assignment: CDR1 SNHLY and CDR2 FYNNEI. V gave up 7 bases and J gave up 5 bases, with 20 bases separating them. The CDR3 is made up of 15 amino acids. CDR3 bases: TGTGCCAGCACCGAAGGGGGGTGGGAGGGGTATGGCTACACCTTC. Protein sequence: CASTEGGWEGYGYTF.

V gene TRBV30 combines with J gene TRBJ1-2; D unresolved. V was trimmed by 1 base and J by 7 bases, leaving 16 bases between them. Per germline, CDR1 GTSNPN and CDR2 SVGIG (reference sequence). The CDR3 is 14 residues long. The CDR3 spells CAWSALLPRGGYTF. CDR3 coding DNA: TGTGCCTGGAGTGCTTTACTCCCGCGAGGTGGCTACACCTTC.

The rearrangement uses TRBV11-2 and TRBJ1-5, with D perhaps TRBD1 (6 bases). CDR1 is SGHAT, CDR2 FQNNGV, per germline. The CDR3 extends over 14 amino acids. Between the trimmed V and J ends, which lost 5 bases and 3 bases, there was a span of 11 bases. In DNA, the CDR3 is TGTGCCAGCAGCCTGACAGGCAACAATCAGCCCCAGCATTTT. It is translated as CASSLTGNNQPQHF.

V is TRBV18 and J is TRBJ2-5, with TRBD1 matching 10 bases. Germline V CDR1 and CDR2: KGHSH, LQKENI. This CDR3 has 15 residues. V shed 0 bases, J shed 6 bases, and the junction held 4 bases outside the gene matches. CDR3 nucleotide sequence: TGTGCCAGCTCACCACCGACAGGGGGCTTGCAGACCCAGTACTTC. It translates to CASSPPTGGLQTQYF.

The chain is built from TRBV7-2 and TRBJ2-1; 8 bases map to TRBD2. The germline V gene has CDR1 SGHTA and CDR2 FQGNSA. J lost 0 bases, V lost 5 bases, and 6 bases had no gene match. The CDR3 runs 16 residues. CDR3: CASSITSGDSYNEQFF. CDR3 DNA: TGTGCCAGCAGCATAACTAGCGGAGACTCCTACAATGAGCAGTTCTTC.

This chain links TRBV19 with TRBJ2-5; 7 nucleotides match TRBD1. The CDR3 extends over 15 amino acids. After removal of 3 bases from V and 2 bases from J, the junction contained 6 bases not matched to a gene. Per the germline V gene, CDR1 is LNHDA and CDR2 is SQIVND (reference sequence). The CDR3 DNA follows: TGTGCCAGTAGTATGCTGGGACAGACACAAGAGACCCAGTACTTC. Translating gives CASSMLGQTQETQYF.

The count of this clone is one. V usage is TRBV11-1 and J usage is TRBJ2-1, with 8 bases matching TRBD1. CDR3 length equals 17 residues. Trimming took 4 bases from V and 7 from J; bases not matched to a gene: 15. Germline CDR1 SGHAT, CDR2 FQDESV (reference sequence). CDR3 in amino acids: CASSYQGAQFIKNEQFF. The CDR3 nucleotides read TGTGCCAGCAGCTATCAGGGGGCGCAGTTTATTAAGAATGAGCAGTTCTTC.

The table lists this clone with a few counts. The V gene is TRBV15, the J gene TRBJ1-2; D may be TRBD1 (6 bases). Germline V gives CDR1 LNHNV, CDR2 YYDKDF (reference sequence). CDR3 length equals 14 residues. V was shortened by 2 bases and J by 2 bases, with 9 bases between the two germline ends. Here the CDR3 reads CATSRTGRNYGYTF. In DNA form, the CDR3 reads TGTGCCACCAGCAGAACAGGGAGAAACTATGGCTACACCTTC.

This clone was seen only once. The chain combines TRBV2 with TRBJ2-5; the D gene is possibly TRBD1 (6 bases). V was clipped by 7 bases and J by 5 bases, with 8 bases between them. The germline gives CDR1 SNHLY, CDR2 FYNNEI. The CDR3 runs 11 residues. CDR3: CASKGVETQYF. Here the CDR3 DNA reads TGTGCCAGCAAGGGGGTGGAGACCCAGTACTTC. Variable domain in full (rest from reference TRBV2 and TRBJ2-5): EPEVTQTPSHQVTQMGQEVILRCVPISNHLYFYWYRQILGQKVEFLVSFYNNEISEKSEIFDDQFSVERPDGSNFTLKIRSTKLEDSAMYFCASKGVETQYFGPGTRLLVL.

The chain joins TRBV6-1 to TRBJ2-5; 10 bases match TRBD1. Germline assignment: CDR1 MNHNS and CDR2 SASEGT. With V trimmed by 2 bases and J by 5 bases, 8 bases remained unmatched. The CDR3 is made up of 16 amino acids. The CDR3 DNA follows: TGTGCCAGCAGTGAACGACAGGGGGCGCGGGGGGAGACCCAGTACTTC. It is translated as CASSERQGARGETQYF.

The CDR3 DNA sequence: TGTGCCAGCAGCTTGACCCACAGCTACGAGCAGTACTTC. This translates into CASSLTHSYEQYF. This sequence joins TRBV5-6 and TRBJ2-7; D is unclear. This CDR3 comprises 13 residues. Trimming pared 1 base from V and 3 bases from J, leaving 8 bases between. CDR1 is SGHDT and CDR2 is YYEEEE in the germline V gene.

About this clone itself: The same CDR3 arises from other DNA sequences in this sample as well. The CDR3 here is CASSVGQGAYEQYF. As DNA, the CDR3 is TGTGCCAGCAGCGTAGGTCAGGGGGCTTACGAGCAGTACTTC. V gene TRBV9 combines with J gene TRBJ2-7; 8 bases fit TRBD1. V trimming: 0 bases; J trimming: 4 bases; junction bases outside the gene matches: 3. This CDR3 region has 14 residues. Germline V gene sequence: CDR1 SGDLS, CDR2 YYNGEE.

J is TRBJ2-6 and V is TRBV9, with D perhaps matching TRBD2 (6 bases). Germline V gives CDR1 SGDLS, CDR2 YYNGEE. The length of the CDR3 is 18 residues. Trimming took off 0 bases at V and 0 bases at J, with 13 bases between the two ends. CDR3: CASSVDPGETSGANVLTF. CDR3 DNA sequence: TGTGCCAGCAGCGTAGATCCGGGGGAAACCTCTGGGGCCAACGTCCTGACTTTC.

The rearrangement uses TRBV28 and TRBJ2-4, with a weak D call TRBD1 (5 bases). The CDR3 is 13 amino acids. V lost 1 base, J lost 8 bases, and 9 bases lay in between. Germline CDR1 is MDHEN and CDR2 is SYDVKM. The CDR3 DNA is TGTGCCAGCAGTTTATCAGGGTCGGACATTCAGTACTTC. It is translated as CASSLSGSDIQYF.

The V gene is TRBV2, the J gene TRBJ1-1; D is possibly TRBD1 (6 bases). CDR3 length: 15 residues. The ends were cut back, 4 bases at V and 1 base at J, with 13 bases in the middle. The V gene's germline CDR1 is SNHLY and CDR2 FYNNEI. CDR3 sequence reads: CASSVGGTPNTEAFF. The CDR3 nucleotides read TGTGCCAGCAGTGTAGGTGGGACACCGAACACTGAAGCTTTCTTT.